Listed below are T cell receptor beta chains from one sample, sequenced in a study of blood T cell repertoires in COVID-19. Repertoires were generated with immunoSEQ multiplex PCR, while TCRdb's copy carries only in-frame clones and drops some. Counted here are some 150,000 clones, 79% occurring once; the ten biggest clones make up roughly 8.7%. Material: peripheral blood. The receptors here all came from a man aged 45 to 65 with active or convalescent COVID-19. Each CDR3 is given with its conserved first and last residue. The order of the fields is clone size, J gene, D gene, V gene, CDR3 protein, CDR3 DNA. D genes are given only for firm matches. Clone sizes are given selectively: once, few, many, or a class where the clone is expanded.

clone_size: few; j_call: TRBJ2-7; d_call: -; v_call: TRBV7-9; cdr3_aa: CASSLAHRFYEQYF; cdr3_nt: TGTGCCAGCAGCTTAGCGCACAGGTTCTACGAGCAGTACTTC
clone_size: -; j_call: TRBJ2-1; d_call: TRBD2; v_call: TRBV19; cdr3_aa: CASSDAGEYNEQFF; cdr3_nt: TGTGCCAGTAGTGACGCGGGAGAGTACAATGAGCAGTTCTTC
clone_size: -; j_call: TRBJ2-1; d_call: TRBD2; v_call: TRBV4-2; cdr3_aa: CASSPIAGGGDEQFF; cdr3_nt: TGTGCCAGCAGCCCAATAGCGGGAGGAGGGGATGAGCAGTTCTTC
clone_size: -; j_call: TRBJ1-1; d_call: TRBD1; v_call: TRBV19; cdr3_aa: CASSITGGTEAFF; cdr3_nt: TGTGCCAGTAGTATAACAGGGGGGACTGAAGCTTTCTTT
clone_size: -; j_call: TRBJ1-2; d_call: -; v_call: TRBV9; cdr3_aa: CASSTLDSYGYTF; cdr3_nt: TGTGCCAGCAGCACTTTGGACAGCTATGGCTACACCTTC
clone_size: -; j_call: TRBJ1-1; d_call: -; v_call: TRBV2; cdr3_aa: CAIPGGFF; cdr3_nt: TGTGCCATCCCGGGAGGCTTCTTT
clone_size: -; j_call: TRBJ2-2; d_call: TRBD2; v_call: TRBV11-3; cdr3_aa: CASSPLAGGPTGELFF; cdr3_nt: TGTGCCAGCAGCCCTTTAGCGGGAGGGCCGACTGGGGAGCTGTTTTTT
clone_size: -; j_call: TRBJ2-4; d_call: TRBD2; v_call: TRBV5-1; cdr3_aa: CASSATGYASGSFMNIQYF; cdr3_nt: TGCGCCAGCAGCGCCACAGGGTATGCTAGCGGGAGCTTCATGAACATTCAGTACTTC
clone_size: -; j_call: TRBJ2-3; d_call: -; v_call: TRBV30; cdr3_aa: CAWSVVASTDTQYF; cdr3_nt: TGTGCCTGGAGTGTAGTGGCTAGCACAGATACGCAGTATTTT
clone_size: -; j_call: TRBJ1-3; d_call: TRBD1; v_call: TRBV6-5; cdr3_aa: CASTGQAFPQGEYF; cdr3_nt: TGTGCCAGCACCGGACAGGCGTTTCCGCAGGGAGAATATTTT
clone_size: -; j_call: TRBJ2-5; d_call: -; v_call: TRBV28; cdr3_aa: CASSSLGREGETQYF; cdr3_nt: TGTGCCAGCAGTTCACTCGGGAGAGAGGGGGAGACCCAGTACTTC
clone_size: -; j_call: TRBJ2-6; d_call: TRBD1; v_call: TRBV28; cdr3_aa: CASRPPGQGLGGANVLTF; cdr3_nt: TGTGCCAGCAGACCTCCGGGACAGGGGTTAGGTGGGGCCAACGTCCTGACTTTC
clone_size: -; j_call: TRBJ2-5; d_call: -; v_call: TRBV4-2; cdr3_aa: CASSTEEAQYF; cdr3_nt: TGTGCCAGCAGCACAGAGGAGGCCCAGTACTTC
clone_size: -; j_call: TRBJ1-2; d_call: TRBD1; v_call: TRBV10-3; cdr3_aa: CAISEDRVGYTF; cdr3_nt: TGTGCCATCAGTGAGGACAGGGTAGGCTACACCTTC
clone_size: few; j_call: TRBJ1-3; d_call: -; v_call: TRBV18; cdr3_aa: CASSPKALSGNTIYF; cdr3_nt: TGTGCCAGCTCACCTAAAGCGCTTTCTGGAAACACCATATATTTT
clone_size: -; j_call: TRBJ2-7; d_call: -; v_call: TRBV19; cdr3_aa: CASSTDRPSYEQYF; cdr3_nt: TGTGCCAGTAGTACCGACAGGCCAAGCTACGAGCAGTACTTC
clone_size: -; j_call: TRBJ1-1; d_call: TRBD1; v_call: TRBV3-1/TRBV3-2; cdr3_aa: CASRPTNRGNTEAFF; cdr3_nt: TGTGCCAGCAGACCTACGAACAGGGGGAACACTGAAGCTTTCTTT
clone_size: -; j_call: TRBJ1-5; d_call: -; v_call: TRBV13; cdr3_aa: CASTVRGSNQPQHF; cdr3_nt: TGTGCCAGCACCGTACGGGGTAGCAATCAGCCCCAGCATTTT
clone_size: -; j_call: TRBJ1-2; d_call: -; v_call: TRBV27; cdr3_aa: CASRPGIILQGRDGYTF; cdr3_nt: TGTGCCAGCAGGCCTGGAATTATTTTACAGGGTCGCGATGGCTACACCTTC
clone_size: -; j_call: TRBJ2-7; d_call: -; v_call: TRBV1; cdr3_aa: CTSSQDRGVPYEQYF; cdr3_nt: TGCACCAGCAGCCAAGATCGGGGGGTACCCTACGAGCAGTACTTC
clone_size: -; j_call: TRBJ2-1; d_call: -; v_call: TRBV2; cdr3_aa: CASSPGGVYNEQFF; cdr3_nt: TGTGCCAGCAGTCCTGGAGGAGTATACAATGAGCAGTTCTTC
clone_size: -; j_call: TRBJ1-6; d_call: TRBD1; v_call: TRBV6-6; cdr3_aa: CASSYGGTGGNSPLHF; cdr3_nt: TGTGCCAGCAGTTACGGCGGGACAGGGGGTAATTCACCCCTCCACTTT
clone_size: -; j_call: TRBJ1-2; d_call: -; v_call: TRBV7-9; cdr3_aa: CASSLSGYGYTF; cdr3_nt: TGTGCCAGCAGTCTAAGTGGCTATGGCTACACCTTC
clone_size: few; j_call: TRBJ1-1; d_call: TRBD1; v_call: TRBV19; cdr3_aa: CASGQTPRGSTEAFF; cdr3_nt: TGTGCCAGTGGACAGACTCCCAGGGGGAGCACTGAAGCTTTCTTT
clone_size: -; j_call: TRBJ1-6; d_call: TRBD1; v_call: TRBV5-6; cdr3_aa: CASSFFRQGQSYNSPLHF; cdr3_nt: TGTGCCAGCAGCTTCTTCCGACAGGGCCAATCCTATAATTCACCCCTCCACTTT
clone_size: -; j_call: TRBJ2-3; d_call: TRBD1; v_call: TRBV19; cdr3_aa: CASSPGQGYTDTQYF; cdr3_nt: TGTGCCAGTAGTCCGGGACAGGGGTACACAGATACGCAGTATTTT
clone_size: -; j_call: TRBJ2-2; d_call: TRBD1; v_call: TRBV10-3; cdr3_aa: CAIKGTGGTGELFF; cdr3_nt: TGTGCCATCAAAGGGACAGGGGGAACCGGGGAGCTGTTTTTT
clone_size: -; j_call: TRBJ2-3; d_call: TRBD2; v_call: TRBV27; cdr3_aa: CASSPSYGRTYTDTQYF; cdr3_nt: TGTGCCAGCAGCCCCTCCTACGGGAGGACCTACACAGATACGCAGTATTTT
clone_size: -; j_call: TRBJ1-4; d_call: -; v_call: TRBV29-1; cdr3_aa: CSASAGGANEKLFF; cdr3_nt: TGCAGCGCCTCGGCGGGGGGGGCTAATGAAAAACTGTTTTTT
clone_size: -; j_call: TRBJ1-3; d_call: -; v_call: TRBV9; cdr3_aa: CASSVGNSGNTIYF; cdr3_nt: TGTGCCAGCAGCGTGGGCAACTCTGGAAACACCATATATTTT
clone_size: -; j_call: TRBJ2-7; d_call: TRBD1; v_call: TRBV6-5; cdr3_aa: CASSSPGQSTYEQYF; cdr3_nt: TGTGCCAGCAGCTCGCCGGGACAGTCCACCTACGAGCAGTACTTC
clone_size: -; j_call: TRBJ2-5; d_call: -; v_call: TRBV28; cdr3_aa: CASSLQIQETQYF; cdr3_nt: TGTGCCAGCAGTTTACAGATCCAAGAGACCCAGTACTTC
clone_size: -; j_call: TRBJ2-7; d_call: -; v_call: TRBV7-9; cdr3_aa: CASSLDGGTYEQYF; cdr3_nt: TGTGCCAGCAGCTTAGACGGCGGAACCTACGAGCAGTACTTC
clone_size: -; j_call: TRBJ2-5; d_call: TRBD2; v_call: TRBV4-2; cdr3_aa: CASSQRGGLAEETQYF; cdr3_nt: TGTGCCAGCAGCCAAAGAGGGGGACTAGCGGAAGAGACCCAGTACTTC
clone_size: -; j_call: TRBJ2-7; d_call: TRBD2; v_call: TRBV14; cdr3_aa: CASSQEEGWEGFGSYEQYF; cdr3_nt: TGTGCCAGCAGCCAAGAAGAGGGGTGGGAGGGCTTTGGATCCTACGAGCAGTACTTC
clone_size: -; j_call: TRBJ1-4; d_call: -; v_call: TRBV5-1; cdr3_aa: CASSREGARGEKLFF; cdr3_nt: TGCGCCAGCAGCAGGGAGGGCGCGCGAGGTGAAAAACTGTTTTTT
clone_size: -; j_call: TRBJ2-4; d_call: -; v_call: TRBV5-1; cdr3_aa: CASRSEGNRAKNIQYF; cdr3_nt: TGCGCCAGCAGGTCGGAGGGGAATAGGGCCAAAAACATTCAGTACTTC